These T cell receptor beta chains were read from a single sample in a study of T cells in localized non-small cell lung cancer. This table comes from immunoSEQ multiplex PCR, and its TCRdb copy is limited to in-frame clones, with some not included. The repertoire holds some 15,000 clones, with approximately 85% as singletons. The specimen was peripheral blood, collected before any cancer treatment. The receptors stem from an older female donor with stage I squamous cell lung carcinoma. Both conserved end residues are part of each CDR3. Each record gives: J gene, D gene, V gene, clone size, CDR3 protein, CDR3 DNA. D genes are given only for firm matches. For some rows the clone size is stated as once, few or many, or as a class when expanded; others skip it.

>TRBJ2-1|NA|TRBV6-5|NA
CASSQTISSYNEQFF
TGTGCCAGCAGTCAGACTATTAGCTCCTACAATGAGCAGTTCTTC
>TRBJ2-1|NA|TRBV5-8|NA
CASSLAWEQFF
TGTGCCAGCAGCTTGGCGTGGGAGCAGTTCTTC
>TRBJ1-4|NA|TRBV29-1|NA
CSARGGNEKLFF
TGCAGCGCGCGGGGGGGAAATGAAAAACTGTTTTTT
>TRBJ2-3|TRBD2|TRBV7-6|NA
CASSPGLAGLTQYF
TGTGCCAGCAGCCCGGGACTAGCGGGCCTCACGCAGTATTTT
>TRBJ2-7|NA|TRBV27|NA
CASSSGDNEQYF
TGTGCCAGCAGTTCCGGGGATAACGAGCAGTACTTC
>TRBJ2-2|NA|TRBV15|NA
CATSIRTENTGELFF
TGTGCCACCAGCATTCGGACGGAAAACACCGGGGAGCTGTTTTTT
>TRBJ2-2|TRBD1|TRBV9|NA
CASSNHQGVDTGELFF
TGTGCCAGCAGCAACCATCAGGGGGTTGACACCGGGGAGCTGTTTTTT
>TRBJ1-6|NA|TRBV6-1|NA
CASSEAPGSYNSPLHF
TGTGCCAGCAGTGAAGCGCCGGGCTCCTATAATTCACCCCTCCACTTT
>TRBJ2-3|NA|TRBV5-1|NA
CASSQGSDTQYF
TGCGCCAGCAGCCAGGGATCAGATACGCAGTATTTT
>TRBJ1-2|NA|TRBV7-2|NA
CASTLSFTGRVYGYTF
TGTGCCAGCACGCTTTCCTTCACGGGCCGCGTCTATGGCTACACCTTC
>TRBJ1-2|NA|TRBV5-1|NA
CASSLETGSLGGYTF
TGCGCCAGCAGCTTGGAAACAGGGTCCTTAGGGGGCTACACCTTC
>TRBJ1-3|NA|TRBV29-1|once
CSVEDNDSGNTIYF
TGCAGCGTTGAAGATAACGACTCTGGAAACACCATATATTTT
>TRBJ2-1|TRBD2|TRBV5-4|NA
CASSFSAGEQFF
TGTGCCAGCAGCTTCTCAGCGGGAGAGCAGTTCTTC
>TRBJ2-1|NA|TRBV19|NA
CASSFGGSYNEQFF
TGTGCCAGTAGTTTCGGGGGCTCCTACAATGAGCAGTTCTTC
>TRBJ1-2|TRBD1|TRBV11-2|few
CASSSRPPQTGNYGYTF
TGTGCCAGCAGCTCGCGGCCTCCTCAGACAGGGAACTATGGCTACACCTTC
>TRBJ1-1|NA|TRBV6-4|NA
CASSATSGQYTEAFF
TGTGCCAGCAGTGCCACCTCTGGACAGTACACTGAAGCTTTCTTT